This is a list of T cell receptor beta chains from one sample in a study of cytomegalovirus exposure and HLA in healthy donors. The repertoire was sequenced with immunoSEQ multiplex PCR; TCRdb's copy has only in-frame clones and lacks some. Of some 200,000 clones listed, around 83% are singletons. The specimen was PBMCs. Receptor source: a man aged 50-60 years in good health and CMV-seronegative. Each CDR3 is given with its conserved first and last residue. Fields, in order: D gene, J gene, clone size, V gene, CDR3 protein. A D gene is named only where the DNA matches it firmly. Only part of the rows carry a size: once, few, many, or a class if the clone is expanded.

>TRBD1|TRBJ1-2|NA|TRBV7-3
CASSPDRDRGRGYTF
>TRBD2|TRBJ2-2|NA|TRBV19
CATSGASGRGTGELFF
>TRBD1|TRBJ1-1|NA|TRBV19
CASNRITGVNTEAFF
>TRBD1|TRBJ2-7|NA|TRBV28
CASSLTGTGTYEQYF
>NA|TRBJ2-3|NA|TRBV6-1
CASSLLIPTDTQYF
>TRBD1|TRBJ2-1|NA|TRBV5-5
CASKGTGRYNEQFF
>TRBD1|TRBJ1-4|few|TRBV6-5
CASWGQGKKLFF
>NA|TRBJ2-2|NA|TRBV4-3
CASSQEQWRELFF
>TRBD1|TRBJ1-1|NA|TRBV5-1
CASSGGQGALTEAFF
>TRBD1|TRBJ1-4|NA|TRBV14
CASSQAGTGNEKLFF
>TRBD1|TRBJ1-2|NA|TRBV5-4
CASSLARGHFRDGYTF
>TRBD2|TRBJ2-7|NA|TRBV9
CASSVSGLDYEQYF
>NA|TRBJ2-7|NA|TRBV4-1
CASSSYGTPINEQYF
>NA|TRBJ2-1|NA|TRBV5-4
CASSFPQGTYNEQFF
>TRBD2|TRBJ2-7|NA|TRBV5-1
CASSSRTSGGNEQYF
>TRBD1|TRBJ1-4|NA|TRBV7-9
CASSPGQGNEKLFF